This T cell receptor (beta chain) came from a study of shared clonotypes between healthy human individuals. CDR1 PRHDT and CDR2 FYEKMQ come from the germline V gene (reference sequence). V was trimmed by 0 bases and J by 7 bases, leaving 7 bases between them. The CDR3 spans 12 residues. Only CD45RO-negative cells positively selected for CCR7 counted as naive CD8 cells, so terminally differentiated effector memory CD45RA+ cells were excluded. Clones were sequenced by immunoSEQ multiplex PCR, and TCRdb holds only the in-frame ones, with some missing. The sample yields about 2.1 million clones, around 93% seen once.

The chain uses TRBV13 and TRBJ2-7; no clear D. What was sequenced was naive CD8+ T cells from PBMCs. The sequence came from a man in his late teens or twenties in good health. Some clones in this sample may be carry-over from other donors' samples. CDR3 in amino acids: CASSLGPTEQYF. CDR3 sequence (DNA): TGTGCCAGCAGCTTAGGCCCCACAGAGCAGTACTTC.